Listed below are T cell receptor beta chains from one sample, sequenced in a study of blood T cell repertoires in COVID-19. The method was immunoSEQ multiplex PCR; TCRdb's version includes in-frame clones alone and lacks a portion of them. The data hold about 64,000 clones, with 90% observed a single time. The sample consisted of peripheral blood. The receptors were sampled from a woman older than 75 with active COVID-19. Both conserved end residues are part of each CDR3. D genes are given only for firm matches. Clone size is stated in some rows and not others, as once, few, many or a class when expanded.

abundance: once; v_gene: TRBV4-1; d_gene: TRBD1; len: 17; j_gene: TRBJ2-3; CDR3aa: CASSLIPGQGATDTQYF; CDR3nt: TGCGCCAGCAGCCTCATTCCGGGACAGGGGGCAACAGATACGCAGTATTTT
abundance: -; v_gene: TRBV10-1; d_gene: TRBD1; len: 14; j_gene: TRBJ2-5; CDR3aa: CASSRDRVQETQYF; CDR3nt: TGCGCCAGCAGTCGGGACAGGGTCCAAGAGACCCAGTACTTC
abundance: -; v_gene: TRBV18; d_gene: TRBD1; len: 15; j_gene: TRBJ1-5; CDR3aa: CASSPTTGKIQPQHF; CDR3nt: TGTGCCAGCTCACCAACGACAGGGAAAATTCAGCCCCAGCATTTT
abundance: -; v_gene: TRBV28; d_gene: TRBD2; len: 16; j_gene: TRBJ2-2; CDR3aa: CASSLAGGPGTGELFF; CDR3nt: TGTGCCAGCAGCCTAGCGGGAGGGCCGGGCACCGGGGAGCTGTTTTTT
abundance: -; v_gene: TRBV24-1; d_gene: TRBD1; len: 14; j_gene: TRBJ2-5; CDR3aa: CATSDYRGIETQYF; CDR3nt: TGTGCCACCAGTGATTACAGGGGTATCGAGACCCAGTACTTC
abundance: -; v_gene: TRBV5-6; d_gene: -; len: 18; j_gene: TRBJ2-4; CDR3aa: CASSSYATGELAKNIQYF; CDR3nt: TGTGCCAGCAGCTCCTATGCTACAGGAGAACTAGCCAAAAACATTCAGTACTTC
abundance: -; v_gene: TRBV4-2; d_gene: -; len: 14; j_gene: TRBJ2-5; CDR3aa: CASSQGQGRETQYF; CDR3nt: TGTGCCAGCAGCCAAGGGCAGGGGCGCGAGACCCAGTACTTC
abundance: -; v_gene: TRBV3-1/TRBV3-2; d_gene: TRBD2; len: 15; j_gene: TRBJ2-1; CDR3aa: CASSQPLAGGLEQFF; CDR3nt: TGTGCCAGCAGCCAACCACTAGCGGGAGGGCTTGAGCAGTTCTTC
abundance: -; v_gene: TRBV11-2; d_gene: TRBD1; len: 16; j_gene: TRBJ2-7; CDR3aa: CASSTTIRDRGERQYF; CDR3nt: TGTGCCAGCAGCACGACAATCCGGGACAGGGGAGAACGGCAGTACTTC
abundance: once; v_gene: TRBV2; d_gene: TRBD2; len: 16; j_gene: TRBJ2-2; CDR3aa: CASRVGTSGSGGELFF; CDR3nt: TGTGCCAGCAGGGTCGGGACTAGCGGGAGTGGGGGGGAGCTGTTTTTT
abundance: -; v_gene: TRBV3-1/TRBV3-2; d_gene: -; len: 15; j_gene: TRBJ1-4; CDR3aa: CASSQPSFGGEKLFF; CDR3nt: TGTGCCAGCAGCCAACCCTCTTTTGGCGGTGAAAAACTGTTTTTT
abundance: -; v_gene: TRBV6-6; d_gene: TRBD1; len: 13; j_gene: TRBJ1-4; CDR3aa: CASKPGQNEKLFF; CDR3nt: TGTGCCAGCAAACCGGGACAGAATGAAAAACTGTTTTTT
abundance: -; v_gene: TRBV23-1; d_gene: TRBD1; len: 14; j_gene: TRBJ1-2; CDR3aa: CASRAGQGRYGYTF; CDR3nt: TGCGCCAGCAGGGCGGGACAGGGAAGGTATGGCTACACCTTC
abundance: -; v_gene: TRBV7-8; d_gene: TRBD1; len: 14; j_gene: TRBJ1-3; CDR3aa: CASSSTGQRNTIYF; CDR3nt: TGTGCCAGCAGCTCGACAGGGCAGAGAAACACCATATATTTT
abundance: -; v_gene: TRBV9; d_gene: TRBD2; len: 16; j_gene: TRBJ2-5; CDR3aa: CASSLGLAETEETQYF; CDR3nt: TGTGCCAGCAGCCTGGGACTAGCGGAGACGGAAGAGACCCAGTACTTC
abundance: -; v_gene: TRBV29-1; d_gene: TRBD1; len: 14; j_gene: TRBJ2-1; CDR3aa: CSVGYGTGSNEQFF; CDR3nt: TGCAGCGTTGGTTACGGGACAGGGTCCAATGAGCAGTTCTTC
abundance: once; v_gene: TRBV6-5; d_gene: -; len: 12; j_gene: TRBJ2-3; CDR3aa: CASSGSTDTQYF; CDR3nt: TGTGCCAGCAGCGGTAGCACAGATACGCAGTATTTT
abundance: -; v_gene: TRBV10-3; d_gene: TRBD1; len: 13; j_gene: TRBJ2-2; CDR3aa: CAARGPGTGELFF; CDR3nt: TGTGCCGCGAGGGGGCCGGGTACCGGGGAGCTGTTTTTT
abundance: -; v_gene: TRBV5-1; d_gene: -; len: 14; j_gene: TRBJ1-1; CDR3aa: CASSVAGSGAEAFF; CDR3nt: TGCGCCAGCAGCGTCGCAGGTTCGGGAGCTGAAGCTTTCTTT
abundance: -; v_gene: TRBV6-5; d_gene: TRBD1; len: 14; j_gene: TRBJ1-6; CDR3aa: CASRGTGSNSPLHF; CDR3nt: TGTGCCAGCCGGGGGACAGGGAGTAATTCACCCCTCCACTTT
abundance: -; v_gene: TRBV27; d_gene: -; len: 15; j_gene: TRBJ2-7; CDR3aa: CASRNRARSRYEQYF; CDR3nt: TGTGCCAGCAGGAACAGAGCACGCTCACGCTACGAGCAGTACTTC
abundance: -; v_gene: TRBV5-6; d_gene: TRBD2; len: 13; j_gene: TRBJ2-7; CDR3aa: CASSAGLAEEQYF; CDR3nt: TGTGCCAGCAGCGCCGGACTAGCGGAAGAGCAGTACTTC
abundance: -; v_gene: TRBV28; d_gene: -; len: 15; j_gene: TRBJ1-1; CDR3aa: CASSLRDPGYTEAFF; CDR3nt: TGTGCCAGCAGTTTGAGGGATCCAGGATACACTGAAGCTTTCTTT
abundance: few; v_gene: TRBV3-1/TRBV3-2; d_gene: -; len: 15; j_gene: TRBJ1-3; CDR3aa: CASSQGIDSGNTIYF; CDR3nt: TGTGCCAGCAGCCAAGGCATAGACTCTGGAAACACCATATATTTT
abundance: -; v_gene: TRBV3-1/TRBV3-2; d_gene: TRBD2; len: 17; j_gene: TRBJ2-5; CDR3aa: CASSQATGSSGQETQYF; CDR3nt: TGTGCCAGCAGCCAAGCTACCGGGTCTAGCGGACAAGAGACCCAGTACTTC
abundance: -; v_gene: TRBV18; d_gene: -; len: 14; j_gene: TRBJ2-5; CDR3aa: CASSPSRGQETQYF; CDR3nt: TGTGCCAGCTCACCAAGCCGGGGACAAGAGACCCAGTACTTC
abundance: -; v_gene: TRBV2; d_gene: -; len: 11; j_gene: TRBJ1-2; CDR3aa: CASSEIMGYTF; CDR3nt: TGTGCCAGCAGTGAAATCATGGGCTACACCTTC
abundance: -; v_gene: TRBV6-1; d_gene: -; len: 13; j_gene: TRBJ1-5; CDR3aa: CASSEGPSQPQHF; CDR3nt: TGTGCCAGCAGTGAAGGGCCCTCGCAGCCCCAGCATTTT
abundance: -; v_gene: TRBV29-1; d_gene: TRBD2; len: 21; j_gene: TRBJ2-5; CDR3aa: CSVEDPPGGHHSGRSQETQYF; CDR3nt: TGCAGCGTTGAAGATCCCCCGGGAGGCCACCATAGCGGGAGGTCCCAAGAGACCCAGTACTTC
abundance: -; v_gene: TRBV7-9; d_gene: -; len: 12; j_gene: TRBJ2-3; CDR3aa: CASSSKIDTQYF; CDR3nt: TGTGCCAGCAGCTCTAAGATAGATACGCAGTATTTT
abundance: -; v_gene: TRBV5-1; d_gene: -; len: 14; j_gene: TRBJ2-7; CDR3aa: CASSWNGQRYEQYF; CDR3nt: TGCGCCAGCAGCTGGAACGGACAGCGCTACGAGCAGTACTTC
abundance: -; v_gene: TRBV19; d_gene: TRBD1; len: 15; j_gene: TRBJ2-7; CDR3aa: CASSIYAGGFYEQYF; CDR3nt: TGTGCCAGTAGTATTTACGCAGGGGGCTTCTACGAGCAGTACTTC
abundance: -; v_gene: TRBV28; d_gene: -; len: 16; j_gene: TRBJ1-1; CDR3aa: CASSPAGGQLNTEAFF; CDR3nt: TGTGCCAGCAGTCCAGCCGGGGGGCAGCTGAACACTGAAGCTTTCTTT
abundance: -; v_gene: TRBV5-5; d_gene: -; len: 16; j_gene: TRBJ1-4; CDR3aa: CASSLQDGRINEKLFF; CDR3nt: TGTGCCAGCAGCTTACAGGATGGACGGATAAATGAAAAACTGTTTTTT
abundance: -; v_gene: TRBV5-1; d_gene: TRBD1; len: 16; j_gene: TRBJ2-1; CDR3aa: CASSFSGTASYNEQFF; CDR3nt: TGCGCCAGCAGCTTCTCCGGGACAGCTTCCTACAATGAGCAGTTCTTC
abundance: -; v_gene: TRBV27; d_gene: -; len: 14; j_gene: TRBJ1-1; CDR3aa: CASSALGVNTEAFF; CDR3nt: TGTGCCAGCAGTGCCTTGGGAGTGAACACTGAAGCTTTCTTT
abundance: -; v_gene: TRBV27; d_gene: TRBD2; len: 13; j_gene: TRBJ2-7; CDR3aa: CASSLLAGDEQYF; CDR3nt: TGTGCCAGCAGTCTCCTAGCGGGAGACGAGCAGTACTTC